This T cell receptor beta chain was identified in a study of blood T cell repertoires in COVID-19. Turning to the study itself: Both acute and convalescent COVID-19 samples were obtained from the United States, Italy and Spain. In each case, the material was cDNA or gDNA derived from T cells, B-cell-depleted T cells, or PBMCs.

CDR3 length: 13 amino acids. Germline assignment: CDR1 GTSNPN and CDR2 SVGIG (reference sequence). Per the original data handling: It was from reference gene primer amplification that nucleated cell counts were estimated. Here immunoSEQ multiplex PCR was the method, and the copy in TCRdb shows in-frame clones only, minus some. Clone size and the V and J calls come from that table; the DNA yielded D and trimming. This table holds 76,000 or so clones, approximately 88% found once. The sample comprised peripheral blood. The TCR originated in a man between 25 and 39 years old with acute or convalescent COVID-19. V usage is TRBV30 and J usage is TRBJ1-1; 7 bases are a match to TRBD1. The CDR3 here is CAGGQDGNTEAFF. Here the CDR3 DNA reads TGTGCAGGGGGCCAAGATGGGAACACTGAAGCTTTCTTT. The full variable domain, its missing parts supplied by reference TRBV30 and TRBJ1-1, is SQTIHQWPATLVQPVGSPLSLECTVEGTSNPNLYWYRQAAGRGLQLLFYSVGIGQISSEVPQNLSASRPQDRQFILSSKKLLLSDSGFYLCAGGQDGNTEAFFGQGTRLTVV.